One sample yielded the 32 T cell receptor beta chains listed below, sequenced in a study of Tregs in tolerant kidney transplant recipients. This table comes from immunoSEQ multiplex PCR, and its TCRdb copy is limited to in-frame clones, with some not included. The ten most abundant clones cover approximately 8.1% of a sample with some 31,000 clones. The sample here was CD8+ T cells from blood, taken before the transplant. These receptors all stem from a human donor who received a combined kidney and bone marrow transplant.

Concerning this clone: The CDR3 extends 3 residues past the end of the read, so its final part is completed from the germline J gene. The rearrangement joins TRBV6-1 to TRBJ2-7; 9 positions match TRBD1. Germline V CDR1 and CDR2: MNHNS, SASEGT. The CDR3 covers 15 residues. After removal of 2 bases from V and 4 bases from J, the junction contained 6 bases not matched to a gene. The sequenced CDR3 bases are TGTGCCAGCAGTGAACCGGGACAGGGTTCTTACGAG. It translates to CASSEPGQGSYE. The full CDR3 sequence reads CASSEPGQGSYEQYF.

The DNA read from the CDR3 is TGTGCCAGCAGTGAAGGGGTAGGCAGCGCGTATGGC. Its translation is CASSEGVGSAYG. The CDR3 reads in full as CASSEGVGSAYGYTF. V is TRBV6-1 and J is TRBJ1-2, with D uncertain. The CDR3 extends 3 residues past the end of the read, so its final part is completed from the germline J gene. In germline, CDR1 is MNHNS, CDR2 SASEGT. V lost 1 base to trimming and J lost 5 bases, with 14 bases between them. The CDR3 contains 15 residues.

Comments on this clone: The sequenced fragment ends 3 residues before the CDR3 boundary, so the rest is inferred from the germline J gene. The V and J genes are TRBV29-1 and TRBJ1-2, with 8 positions matching TRBD1. Germline V CDR1 and CDR2: SQVTM, ANQGSEA. V shed 0 bases and J 4 bases; nucleotides not matched to a gene: 13. There are 17 residues in the CDR3. CDR3 sequence reads: CSVEDPGTGSGGYGYTF. Partial CDR3 DNA: TGCAGCGTTGAAGATCCCGGGACAGGCTCTGGGGGCTATGGC.

As regards this clone: The missing CDR3 end, 3 residues past where the read stops, is filled in from the germline J gene. The rearrangement uses TRBV5-1 and TRBJ2-1; the D is unclear. Germline V gene lookup returns CDR1 SGHRS and CDR2 YFSETQ. The CDR3 sequence is 12 residues long. Trimming cost V 4 bases and J 2 bases, with 4 bases left between them. CDR3 region: CASSPTYNEQFF. CDR3 DNA (partial): TGCGCCAGCAGCCCCACCTACAATGAG.

In regard to this clone: The read stops 3 residues short of the end of the CDR3; the missing end is completed from the germline J gene. The chain has TRBV19 and TRBJ1-1, with TRBD1 identical over 9 bases. Losses at the gene ends were 5 bases for V and 2 bases for J; bases not matched to a gene: 3. CDR1 and CDR2 (germline): LNHDA, SQIVND (reference sequence). The CDR3 sequence is 14 residues long. The CDR3 spells CASSLGQGNTEAFF. CDR3 DNA (partial): TGTGCCAGTAGTTTGGGACAGGGCAACACTGAA.

A note on this clone: The junction differs from germline at one of its ends, possibly a read error. The CDR3 is cut off 3 residues early in the read; its end comes from the germline J gene. At the DNA level, this CDR3 is encoded by other sequences in the same sample as well. The gene calls are TRBV7-9 and TRBJ1-6, with 11 bases aligning to TRBD1. Germline values: CDR1 SEHNR, CDR2 FQNEAQ (reference sequence). CDR3 length equals 14 residues. The CDR3 bases that were read are TGTGCCAGCAGGGGGGGACAGGGGGATTCCCCC. As protein: CASRGGQGDSP. In full, the CDR3 is CASRGGQGDSPLHF.

Comment on this clone: The CDR3 is cut off 3 residues early in the read; its end comes from the germline J gene. V and J are TRBV2 and TRBJ1-2, with D tentatively TRBD1 (5 bases). The CDR3 has 13 amino acids. Germline values: CDR1 SNHLY, CDR2 FYNNEI. Trimming stripped 6 bases from V and 2 bases from J, with 10 bases between. The CDR3 bases that were read are TGTGCCAGCAGGGGGGGGGAGAACTATGGC. It translates to CASRGGENYG. The whole CDR3 region reads CASRGGENYGYTF.

In the case of this clone: The CDR3 goes on 3 residues after the read ends, and that part is filled in from the germline J gene. This rearrangement joins TRBV7-2 to TRBJ1-2; 12 positions agree with TRBD1. From germline, CDR1 is SGHTA and CDR2 FQGNSA. This CDR3 region has 15 residues. The part of the CDR3 DNA that was read is TGTGCCAGCAGCTTAGCGGGGACAGGGGGCGAAGGC. Translated: CASSLAGTGGEG. The complete CDR3 sequence is CASSLAGTGGEGYTF.

Details on this clone: The CDR3 end is not reached by the read, which stops 3 residues before it; the germline J gene fills it in. The rearrangement uses TRBV19 and TRBJ1-1; 9 bases line up with TRBD1. The CDR3 runs to 15 residues. V lost 10 bases and J lost 5; bases outside the gene matches: 14. CDR1 and CDR2 (germline): LNHDA, SQIVND (reference sequence). CDR3 amino acids: CATIGTGLAWTEAFF. The sequenced CDR3 bases are TGTGCCACGATCGGGACAGGGTTGGCTTGGACTGAA.

Comments on this clone: The read finishes 3 residues shy of the CDR3 end, and the germline J gene is used to complete it. The same CDR3 can be traced to other DNA sequences in this sample. This chain uses TRBV18 with TRBJ2-1, with TRBD2 identical over 11 bases. Germline trimming cut 6 bases from V and 4 bases from J; bases unmatched to any gene: 11. The germline V gene encodes CDR1 KGHSH and CDR2 LQKENI. There are 17 residues in the CDR3. The sequenced CDR3 bases are TGTGCCAGCTCCCCCCTGGGACTAGCGGATCTATACAATGAG. Its protein is CASSPLGLADLYNE. The whole CDR3 sequence reads CASSPLGLADLYNEQFF.

Details on this clone: The read gets to within 3 residues of the CDR3 end, and the germline J gene fills in the rest. The chain couples TRBV11-2 to TRBJ2-2; 7 nucleotides agree with TRBD1. The CDR3 consists of 14 residues. Losses at the gene ends were 2 bases for V and 6 bases for J; bases not matched to a gene: 3. Germline values: CDR1 SGHAT, CDR2 FQNNGV. CDR3: CASSLTTGPGELFF. Partial CDR3 DNA: TGTGCCAGCAGCTTAACGACAGGGCCCGGGGAG.

In regard to this clone: The read halts 3 residues ahead of the CDR3 end, with the missing end drawn from the germline J gene. The rearrangement links TRBV2 to TRBJ1-2, with D possibly TRBD1 on 6 matching bases. Trimming removed 3 bases at V and 4 bases at J, with 12 bases between. CDR3 length equals 14 residues. Germline CDR1 SNHLY, CDR2 FYNNEI. CDR3 DNA (partial): TGTGCCAGCAGTGATTCAGGGGACGCCTATGGC. This encodes CASSDSGDAYG. The whole CDR3 is CASSDSGDAYGYTF.

A remark on this clone: The read stops 3 residues short of the end of the CDR3; the missing end is completed from the germline J gene. The rearrangement uses TRBV2 and TRBJ1-2; D is ambiguous. The germline gives CDR1 SNHLY, CDR2 FYNNEI. There are 14 residues in the CDR3. V was trimmed by 3 bases and J by 2 bases, leaving 10 bases between them. CDR3 sequence: CASSEAPANYGYTF. The part of the CDR3 DNA that was read is TGTGCCAGCAGTGAGGCTCCAGCGAACTATGGC.

As to this clone: The read gets to within 3 residues of the CDR3 end, and the germline J gene fills in the rest. The J gene is TRBJ1-1, the V gene TRBV7-2; TRBD1 is a possible D gene (6 bases). CDR1 SGHTA and CDR2 FQGNSA come from the germline V gene. The CDR3 has 15 amino acids. Trimming left V 0 bases short and J 4 bases short, with 12 bases between. This CDR3 is CASSLAGGAATEAFF. The CDR3 bases that were read are TGTGCCAGCAGCTTAGCGGGGGGGGCGGCCACTGAA.

Concerning this clone itself: Sequencing ends 3 residues short of the CDR3 end; the germline J gene provides the rest. J is TRBJ1-1 and V is TRBV7-8; a possible D gene is TRBD1 (5 bases). The ends were cut back, 5 bases at V and 7 bases at J, with 14 bases in the middle. This CDR3 comprises 13 residues. Germline CDR1 is SGHVS and CDR2 is FQNEAQ. CDR3 region: CASSPEGLGEAFF. CDR3 DNA, as far as it was read: TGTGCCAGCAGCCCCGAGGGGCTGGGTGAA.

Points on this clone: The CDR3 goes on 3 residues after the read ends, and that part is filled in from the germline J gene. V and J are TRBV23-1 and TRBJ2-2; TRBD1 matches at 10 bases. TRBV23-1 is annotated as an ORF whose role is uncertain. CDR3 length: 19 amino acids. The V and J ends lost 3 bases and 1 base, in that order; junction bases with no gene match: 11. The sequenced CDR3 bases are TGCGCCAGCAGTCACTTACCGGGACAGGGGTTGGAGAACACCGGGGAG. Translation: CASSHLPGQGLENTGE. The whole CDR3 is CASSHLPGQGLENTGELFF.

About this clone itself: The sequenced fragment ends 3 residues before the CDR3 boundary, so the rest is inferred from the germline J gene. This sequence joins TRBV5-6 and TRBJ2-7; D gene unclear. The V gene's germline CDR1 is SGHDT and CDR2 YYEEEE. The CDR3 covers 13 residues. V lost 3 bases, J lost 3 bases, and 10 bases lay in between. The CDR3 bases that were read are TGTGCCAGCAGCTCAAGGGTCTACTACGAG. Its protein is CASSSRVYYE. The whole CDR3 protein reads CASSSRVYYEQYF.

For this clone: The sequence runs out 3 residues before the end of the CDR3; the remainder is reconstructed from the germline J gene. The J gene is TRBJ1-4, the V gene TRBV5-3; 8 bases map to TRBD1. TRBV5-3 is noted as an ORF with a role that remains uncertain. This CDR3 is built from 16 residues. V lost 4 bases and J lost 5; bases outside the gene matches: 10. Incomplete CDR3 DNA: TGTGCCAGAAGCATGGACAGGGTCGGCCCGAATGAAAAA. Translating gives CARSMDRVGPNEK. The entire CDR3 protein reads CARSMDRVGPNEKLFF.

Concerning this clone itself: The CDR3 goes on 3 residues after the read ends, and that part is filled in from the germline J gene. The chain links TRBV5-6 to TRBJ1-2, with D perhaps matching TRBD1 (5 bases). Germline CDR1 SGHDT, CDR2 YYEEEE. This CDR3 contains 15 residues. Trimming stripped 1 base from V and 1 base from J, with 11 bases between. The CDR3 protein is CASSLMTDFNYGYTF. The covered CDR3 bases are TGTGCCAGCAGCTTGATGACAGATTTTAACTATGGC. The variable domain in full, completed from reference TRBV5-6 and TRBJ1-2, reads DAGVTQSPTHLIKTRGQQVTLRCSPKSGHDTVSWYQQALGQGPQFIFQYYEEEERQRGNFPDRFSGHQFPNYSSELNVNALLLGDSALYLCASSLMTDFNYGYTFGSGTRLTVV.

Details on this clone: The read comes to an end 3 residues before the CDR3 does, leaving the germline J gene to fill in the end. The rearrangement links TRBV19 to TRBJ2-7; D remains unclear. V dropped 3 bases and J dropped 3 bases, with 21 bases sitting between them. The CDR3 is made up of 17 amino acids. CDR1 and CDR2 (germline): LNHDA, SQIVND (reference sequence). The CDR3 sequence is CASSIPPQAMIVYEQYF. CDR3 bases read: TGTGCCAGTAGTATCCCCCCGCAGGCTATGATAGTCTACGAG. Supplemented by reference TRBV19 and TRBJ2-7, the full variable domain reads DGGITQSPKYLFRKEGQNVTLSCEQNLNHDAMYWYRQDPGQGLRLIYYSQIVNDFQKGDIAEGYSVSREKKESFPLTVTSAQKNPTAFYLCASSIPPQAMIVYEQYFGPGTRLTVT.

Concerning this clone: The CDR3 end lies 3 residues beyond the end of the read and is filled in from the germline J gene. The J gene is TRBJ2-5, the V gene TRBV19; tentatively, D is TRBD1 (6 bases). The V and J ends lost 3 bases and 4 bases respectively, with 15 bases between them. Germline CDR1 reads LNHDA; CDR2 reads SQIVND (reference sequence). The CDR3 covers 15 residues. CDR3 loop: CASSMETGWGETQYF. Incomplete CDR3 DNA: TGTGCCAGTAGTATGGAAACAGGGTGGGGAGAGACC.

Of note for this clone: The CDR3 end is not reached by the read, which stops 3 residues before it; the germline J gene fills it in. The genes are TRBV2 and TRBJ1-5, with no clear D. The CDR3 runs to 15 residues. Trimming removed 4 bases from V and 0 bases from J, with 10 bases in between. CDR1 and CDR2 from the germline V gene are SNHLY and FYNNEI. Incomplete CDR3 DNA: TGTGCCAGCAGTGGAAACAGCTATAGCAATCAGCCC. It translates to CASSGNSYSNQP. The whole CDR3 sequence is CASSGNSYSNQPQHF.

The CDR3 spells CASRSGGPQSYNSPLHF. CDR3 DNA, as far as it was read: TGTGCCAGCCGATCGGGGGGCCCTCAATCCTATAATTCACCC. The genes are TRBV7-8 and TRBJ1-6, with a possible D match to TRBD1 (6 bases). The CDR3 end is not reached by the read, which stops 3 residues before it; the germline J gene fills it in. The V gene's germline CDR1 is SGHVS and CDR2 FQNEAQ. The length of the CDR3 is 17 residues. Trimming took off 8 bases at V and 1 base at J, with 18 bases between the two ends.

On this clone itself: The CDR3 end lies 3 residues beyond the end of the read and is filled in from the germline J gene. The chain links TRBV7-8 to TRBJ2-7; D not certain. V was trimmed by 5 bases and J by 5 bases, leaving 19 bases between them. Germline loops: CDR1 SGHVS, CDR2 FQNEAQ. The CDR3 totals 15 residues. This chain's CDR3 is CASSMLGTSTNEQYF. Incomplete CDR3 DNA: TGTGCCAGCAGCATGCTTGGTACTTCTACGAACGAG.

For this clone: Read sequence stops 3 residues before the CDR3 end, and the germline J gene provides the missing end. This CDR3 is also generated by other DNA sequences in the sample. The chain joins TRBV28 to TRBJ2-7; possible D gene TRBD1, 5 bases. CDR1 is MDHEN, CDR2 SYDVKM, per germline. The CDR3 covers 14 residues. Between the trimmed V and J ends, which lost 2 bases and 3 bases, there was a span of 11 bases. The CDR3 DNA, read in part, is TGTGCCAGCAGTTTAGGGCAGGGAAACTACGAG. It translates to CASSLGQGNYE. The whole CDR3 is CASSLGQGNYEQYF. The full variable domain, in which reference TRBV28 and TRBJ2-7 provide the parts outside the CDR3, is DVKVTQSSRYLVKRTGEKVFLECVQDMDHENMFWYRQDPGLGLRLIYFSYDVKMKEKGDIPEGYSVSREKKERFSLILESASTNQTSMYLCASSLGQGNYEQYFGPGTRLTVT.

In regard to this clone: The CDR3 end falls 3 residues outside the read, so it is completed with the germline J gene. The V and J genes are TRBV18 and TRBJ2-7; D possibly corresponds to TRBD2 (6 bases). Trimming shortened V by 0 bases and J by 4 bases, and 16 bases separated the two germline ends. Germline assignment: CDR1 KGHSH and CDR2 LQKENI. This CDR3 region has 16 residues. CDR3 DNA (partial): TGTGCCAGCTCACCACCGCCAGCGGGTCTCCCATACGAG. It specifies CASSPPPAGLPYE. The whole CDR3 reads CASSPPPAGLPYEQYF. Based on the CDR3 plus reference TRBV18 and TRBJ2-7, the full variable domain is NAGVMQNPRHLVRRRGQEARLRCSPMKGHSHVYWYRQLPEEGLKFMVYLQKENIIDESGMPKERFSAEFPKEGPSILRIQQVVRGDSAAYFCASSPPPAGLPYEQYFGPGTRLTVT.

Regarding this clone: The read finishes 3 residues shy of the CDR3 end, and the germline J gene is used to complete it. The J gene is TRBJ2-7, the V gene TRBV7-9; the D gene is possibly TRBD1 (5 bases). Trimming cost V 5 bases and J 6 bases, with 14 bases left between them. Germline assignment: CDR1 SEHNR and CDR2 FQNEAQ (reference sequence). The CDR3 is 13 residues long. The covered CDR3 bases are TGTGCCAGCAGCCGACAGTCCGTTGGCGAG. It specifies CASSRQSVGE. The full CDR3 sequence reads CASSRQSVGEQYF.

A remark on this clone: The DNA ends 3 residues before the CDR3 does, and the rest of the CDR3 is filled in from the germline J gene. This chain links TRBV19 with TRBJ1-2; no reliable D call. The germline V gene has CDR1 LNHDA and CDR2 SQIVND (reference sequence). Trimming left V 1 base short and J 1 base short, with 13 bases between. There are 16 residues in the CDR3. Here the CDR3 reads CASSIVTPSVNYGYTF. The CDR3 DNA, read in part, is TGTGCCAGTAGTATAGTAACCCCTTCAGTTAACTATGGC. Looking up the rest from reference TRBV19 and TRBJ1-2 gives the full variable domain: DGGITQSPKYLFRKEGQNVTLSCEQNLNHDAMYWYRQDPGQGLRLIYYSQIVNDFQKGDIAEGYSVSREKKESFPLTVTSAQKNPTAFYLCASSIVTPSVNYGYTFGSGTRLTVV.

A remark on this clone: The read comes to an end 3 residues before the CDR3 does, leaving the germline J gene to fill in the end. The V call is TRBV29-1, the J call TRBJ1-1, with TRBD1 matching over 10 bases. Germline assignment: CDR1 SQVTM and CDR2 ANQGSEA. V lost 1 base to trimming and J lost 6 bases; unmatched junction nucleotides: 2. The CDR3 extends over 13 amino acids. This chain's CDR3 is CSVEGGQGAEAFF. The covered CDR3 bases are TGCAGCGTTGAAGGTGGACAGGGGGCTGAA.

As to this clone: The read stops 3 residues short of the end of the CDR3; the missing end is completed from the germline J gene. The rearrangement joins TRBV13 to TRBJ2-7; D is uncertain. CDR1 is PRHDT and CDR2 is FYEKMQ in the germline V gene (reference sequence). This CDR3 contains 13 residues. Trimming left V 3 bases short and J 2 bases short, with 8 bases between. The part of the CDR3 DNA that was read is TGTGCCAGCAGCTTGAACAGCCCCTACGAG. Its protein product is CASSLNSPYE. The full CDR3 is CASSLNSPYEQYF.

A note on this clone: Read sequence stops 3 residues before the CDR3 end, and the germline J gene provides the missing end. V gene TRBV19 combines with J gene TRBJ1-4; D might be TRBD1 (5 bases). CDR1 is LNHDA and CDR2 is SQIVND in the germline V gene (reference sequence). V lost 3 bases, J lost 4 bases, and 9 bases lay in between. CDR3 length equals 14 residues. The chain's CDR3 is CASSMVGDNEKLFF. CDR3 DNA, as far as it was read: TGTGCCAGTAGTATGGTAGGGGATAATGAAAAA. Full variable domain (missing parts from reference TRBV19 and TRBJ1-4): DGGITQSPKYLFRKEGQNVTLSCEQNLNHDAMYWYRQDPGQGLRLIYYSQIVNDFQKGDIAEGYSVSREKKESFPLTVTSAQKNPTAFYLCASSMVGDNEKLFFGSGTQLSVL.

About this clone itself: The CDR3 end falls 3 residues outside the read, so it is completed with the germline J gene. The rearrangement joins TRBV7-6 to TRBJ2-3; D is undetermined. Per germline, CDR1 SGHVS and CDR2 FNYEAQ. CDR3 length: 15 amino acids. V lost 3 bases to trimming and J lost 1 base, with 11 bases between them. CDR3 region: CASSFSATGTDTQYF. Partial CDR3 DNA: TGTGCCAGCAGCTTCAGCGCGACGGGCACAGATACG.